This paragraph covers one TCR beta chain sequence. This entry comes from a study of blood T cell repertoires in COVID-19. The overall study: COVID-19 samples from acute and convalescent phases originated in the United States, Italy and Spain. T cells, B-cell-depleted T cells, or PBMCs supplied cDNA or gDNA.

Authors' processing steps: Reference gene primer amplification yielded estimated nucleated cell counts. The protocol was immunoSEQ multiplex PCR, while the TCRdb copy is restricted to in-frame clones and leaves out a portion. The V and J calls and clone size were taken over from that table, and D and trimming were inferred from the DNA. The data contain 400,000 to 450,000 clones, about nine tenths of them seen just once; the ten biggest clones take up roughly 1.5%. The V gene's germline CDR1 is GTSNPN and CDR2 SVGIG (reference sequence). This CDR3 has 15 residues. The V and J ends lost 3 bases and 0 bases respectively, with 12 bases between them.

The V and J genes are TRBV30 and TRBJ2-4, with a weak D call TRBD2 (5 bases). The receptor was isolated from a woman aged 40 to 50 with COVID-19, enrolled during active disease. Sequenced material: peripheral blood. CDR3 in DNA: TGTGCCTGGAGCTCCTCCGCGGGAGCCAAAAACATTCAGTACTTC. The encoded protein is CAWSSSAGAKNIQYF.